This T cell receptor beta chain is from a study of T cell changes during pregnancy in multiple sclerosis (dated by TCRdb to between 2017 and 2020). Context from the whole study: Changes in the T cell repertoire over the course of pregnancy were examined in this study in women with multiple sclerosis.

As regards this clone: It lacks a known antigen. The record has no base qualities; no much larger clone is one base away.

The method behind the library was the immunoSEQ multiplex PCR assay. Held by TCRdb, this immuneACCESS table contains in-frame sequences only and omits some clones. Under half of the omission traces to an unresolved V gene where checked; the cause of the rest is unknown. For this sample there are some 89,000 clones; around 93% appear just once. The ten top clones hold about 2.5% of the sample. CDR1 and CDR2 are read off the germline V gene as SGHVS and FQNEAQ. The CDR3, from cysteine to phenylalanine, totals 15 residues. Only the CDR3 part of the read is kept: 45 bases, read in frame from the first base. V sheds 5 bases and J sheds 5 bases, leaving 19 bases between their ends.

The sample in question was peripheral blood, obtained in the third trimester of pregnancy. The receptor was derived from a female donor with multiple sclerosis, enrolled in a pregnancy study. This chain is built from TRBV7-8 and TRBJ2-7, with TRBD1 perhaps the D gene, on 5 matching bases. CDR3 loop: CASSAGPNSPHEQYF. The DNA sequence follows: TGTGCCAGCAGCGCAGGGCCCAATTCACCCCACGAGCAGTACTTC.